This T cell receptor (beta chain) emerged from a study of T cells in Graves' hyperthyroidism and ophthalmopathy. General study points: A model using 13 V-J features told ophthalmopathy apart from stable hyperthyroidism.

The CDR3 is 12 amino acids. Trimming removed 6 bases from V and 9 bases from J, with 14 bases in between. The investigators amplified TCR beta CDR3 regions from RNA transcripts. A first-round RT-PCR of the TCR CDR3 used the HTBI primer set. One entry per CDR3 protein results from TCRdb running MiXCR on the multiplex PCR reads. The sample lists about 520,000 distinct CDR3 sequences, approximately 24% occurring once. Of note for this clonotype: Antigen: not known.

Material: blood. This sequence was found in a woman aged 25-40 years with Graves' ophthalmopathy. The chain recombines TRBV12-3 or TRBV12-4 with TRBJ1-1; a weak D match, TRBD1 (6 bases). Here the CDR3 reads CASSYGTLKAFF. CDR3 bases: TGTGCCAGCAGCTATGGGACACTAAAAGCTTTCTTT.